This TCR beta chain appears in the sequencing data of a study of blood T cell repertoires in COVID-19. Whole-study context: The samples span acute and convalescent COVID-19 from the United States, Italy and Spain.

Trimming shortened V by 6 bases and J by 0 bases, and 11 bases separated the two germline ends. Germline V gives CDR1 SQVTM, CDR2 ANQGSEA. There are 14 residues in the CDR3. Authors' data handling: Estimation of nucleated cell counts relied on the amplification of reference gene primers. The data were produced by immunoSEQ multiplex PCR, yet TCRdb's version contains in-frame clones alone and is incomplete. The V and J calls and the clone size are those of that table, but D and trimming were determined from the DNA. The data show under 450,000 clones, about 90% seen once. The V and J genes are TRBV29-1 and TRBJ2-2; tentatively, D is TRBD2 (5 bases). Material for sequencing was PBMCs or T cells enriched from blood (not recorded which). The receptor was derived from a woman aged 25 to 39 who had recovered from COVID-19. The CDR3 sequence: CSVRAVPNTGELFF. The CDR3 DNA reads as TGCAGCGTGCGGGCGGTCCCGAACACCGGGGAGCTGTTTTTT.